This record concerns one T cell receptor beta chain sequence. This sample is drawn from a study of T cell changes during pregnancy in multiple sclerosis. The data were produced by immunoSEQ multiplex PCR, yet TCRdb's version contains in-frame clones alone and is incomplete. The sample carries tens of thousands of clones, roughly 91% recorded once. Sequencing was performed on CD4+ T cells from peripheral blood mononuclear cells, taken in the third trimester of pregnancy. The TCR sequence derives from a female donor with multiple sclerosis, enrolled in a pregnancy study.

The CDR3 is CATSRDRVGTQYF. CDR3 nucleotide sequence: TGTGCCACCAGCAGAGACAGGGTCGGGACCCAGTACTTC. The chain combines TRBV15 with TRBJ2-5, with D possibly being TRBD1 (5 bases). CDR3 size: 13 residues. CDR1 and CDR2 (germline): LNHNV, YYDKDF (reference sequence). V was trimmed by 0 bases and J by 7 bases, leaving 9 bases between them.